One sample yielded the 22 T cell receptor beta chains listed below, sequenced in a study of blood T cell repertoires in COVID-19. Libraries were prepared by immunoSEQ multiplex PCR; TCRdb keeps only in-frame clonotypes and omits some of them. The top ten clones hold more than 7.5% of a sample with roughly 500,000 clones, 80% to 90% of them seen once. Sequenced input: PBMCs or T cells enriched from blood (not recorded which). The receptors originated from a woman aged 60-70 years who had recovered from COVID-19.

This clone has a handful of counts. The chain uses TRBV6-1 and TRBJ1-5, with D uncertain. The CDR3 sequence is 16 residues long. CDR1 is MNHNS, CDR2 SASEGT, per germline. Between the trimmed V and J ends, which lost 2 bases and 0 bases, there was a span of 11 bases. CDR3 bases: TGTGCCAGCAGTGAATGGCCTGACTTTAGCAATCAGCCCCAGCATTTT. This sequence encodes CASSEWPDFSNQPQHF.

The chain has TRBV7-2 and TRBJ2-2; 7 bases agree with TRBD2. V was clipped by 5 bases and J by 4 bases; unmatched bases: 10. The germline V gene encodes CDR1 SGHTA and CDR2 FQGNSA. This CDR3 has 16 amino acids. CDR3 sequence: CASSPWGGSGTGELFF. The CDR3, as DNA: TGTGCCAGCAGCCCCTGGGGGGGATCGGGCACCGGGGAGCTGTTTTTT.

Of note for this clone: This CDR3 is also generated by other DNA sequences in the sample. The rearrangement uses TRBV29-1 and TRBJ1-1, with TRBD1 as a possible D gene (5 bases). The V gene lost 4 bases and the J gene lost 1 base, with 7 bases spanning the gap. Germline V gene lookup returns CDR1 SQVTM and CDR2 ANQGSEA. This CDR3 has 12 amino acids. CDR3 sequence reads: CSVGQGNTEAFF. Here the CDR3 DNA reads TGCAGCGTTGGGCAGGGGAACACTGAAGCTTTCTTT. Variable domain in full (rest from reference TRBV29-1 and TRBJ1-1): SAVISQKPSRDICQRGTSLTIQCQVDSQVTMMFWYRQQPGQSLTLIATANQGSEATYESGFVIDKFPISRPNLTFSTLTVSNMSPEDSSIYLCSVGQGNTEAFFGQGTRLTVV.

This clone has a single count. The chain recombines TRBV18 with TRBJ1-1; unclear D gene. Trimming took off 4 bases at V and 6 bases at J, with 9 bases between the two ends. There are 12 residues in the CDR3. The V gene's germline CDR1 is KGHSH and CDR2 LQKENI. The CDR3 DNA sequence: TGTGCCAGCTCACGCGCAGGCCCTGAAGCTTTCTTT. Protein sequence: CASSRAGPEAFF.

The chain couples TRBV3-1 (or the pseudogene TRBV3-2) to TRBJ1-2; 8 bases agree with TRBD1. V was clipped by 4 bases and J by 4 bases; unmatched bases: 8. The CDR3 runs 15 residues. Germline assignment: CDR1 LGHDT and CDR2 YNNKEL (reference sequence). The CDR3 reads CASSLQGGVSYGYTF. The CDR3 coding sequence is TGTGCCAGCAGCCTACAGGGGGGCGTAAGCTATGGCTACACCTTC.

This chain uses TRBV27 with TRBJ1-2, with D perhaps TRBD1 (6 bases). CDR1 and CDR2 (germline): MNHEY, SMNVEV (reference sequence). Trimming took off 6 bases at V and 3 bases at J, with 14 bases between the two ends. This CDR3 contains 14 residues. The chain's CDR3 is CASSGQPLDYGYTF. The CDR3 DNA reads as TGTGCCAGCAGCGGACAGCCGCTAGACTATGGCTACACCTTC.

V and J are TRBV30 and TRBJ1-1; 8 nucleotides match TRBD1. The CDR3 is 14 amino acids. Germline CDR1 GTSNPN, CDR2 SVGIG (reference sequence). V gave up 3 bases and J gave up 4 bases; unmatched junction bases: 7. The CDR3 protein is CAWRRQGAVTEAFF. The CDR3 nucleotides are TGTGCCTGGAGACGGCAGGGGGCAGTCACTGAAGCTTTCTTT.

Written as DNA, the CDR3 is TGCGCCAGCAGCTTGCAGGTCGTAGGGCAGGGCACTGAAGCTTTCTTT. Protein: CASSLQVVGQGTEAFF. J is TRBJ1-1 and V is TRBV5-1, with a tentative D call TRBD1 (5 bases). The V end was cut by 1 base, the J end by 4 bases, with 17 bases between. The CDR3 runs to 16 residues. The germline CDR1 and CDR2 sequences are SGHRS and YFSETQ.

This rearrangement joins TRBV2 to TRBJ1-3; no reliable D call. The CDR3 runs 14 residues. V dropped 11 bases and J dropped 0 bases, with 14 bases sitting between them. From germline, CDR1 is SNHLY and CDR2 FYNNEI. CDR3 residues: CARLSTISGNTIYF. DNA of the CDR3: TGTGCCCGACTAAGCACTATCTCTGGAAACACCATATATTTT.

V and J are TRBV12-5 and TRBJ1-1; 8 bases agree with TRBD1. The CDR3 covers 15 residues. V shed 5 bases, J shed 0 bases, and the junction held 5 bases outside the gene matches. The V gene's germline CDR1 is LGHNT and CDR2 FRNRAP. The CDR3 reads CASGKSTGVNTEAFF. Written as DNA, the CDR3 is TGTGCTAGTGGTAAATCGACAGGGGTGAACACTGAAGCTTTCTTT.

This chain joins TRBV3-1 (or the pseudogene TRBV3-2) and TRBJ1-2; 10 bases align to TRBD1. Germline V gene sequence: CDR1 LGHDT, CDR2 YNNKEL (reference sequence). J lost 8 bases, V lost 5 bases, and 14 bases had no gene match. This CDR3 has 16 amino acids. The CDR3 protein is CASSFTDRDRGQGYTF. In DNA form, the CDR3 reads TGTGCCAGCAGCTTTACTGATCGTGACAGGGGGCAAGGCTACACCTTC.

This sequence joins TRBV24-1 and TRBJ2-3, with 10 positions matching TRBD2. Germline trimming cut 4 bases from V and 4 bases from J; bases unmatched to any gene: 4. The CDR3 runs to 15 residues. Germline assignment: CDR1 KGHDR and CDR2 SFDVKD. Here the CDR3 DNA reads TGTGCCACCAGTGAGCGAGCGGGGGGGCCAGATACGCAGTATTTT. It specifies CATSERAGGPDTQYF.

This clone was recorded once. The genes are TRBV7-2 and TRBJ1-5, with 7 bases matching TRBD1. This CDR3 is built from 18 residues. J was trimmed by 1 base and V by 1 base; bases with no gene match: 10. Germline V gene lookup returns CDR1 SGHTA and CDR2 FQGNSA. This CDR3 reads CASSLVPPTGSSNQPQHF. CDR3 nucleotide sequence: TGTGCCAGCAGCTTAGTCCCCCCGACAGGGTCAAGCAATCAGCCCCAGCATTTT. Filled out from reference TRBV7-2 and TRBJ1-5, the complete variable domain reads GAGVSQSPSNKVTEKGKDVELRCDPISGHTALYWYRQSLGQGLEFLIYFQGNSAPDKSGLPSDRFSAERTGGSVSTLTIQRTQQEDSAVYLCASSLVPPTGSSNQPQHFGDGTRLSIL.

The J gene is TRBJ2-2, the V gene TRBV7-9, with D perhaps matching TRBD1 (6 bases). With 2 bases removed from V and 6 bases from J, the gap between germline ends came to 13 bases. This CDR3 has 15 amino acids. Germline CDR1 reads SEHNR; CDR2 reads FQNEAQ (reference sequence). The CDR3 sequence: CASSLFGTGPGELFF. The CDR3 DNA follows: TGTGCCAGCAGCTTATTCGGAACAGGGCCCGGGGAGCTGTTTTTT.

CDR3 amino acids: CASSSGAVGAFF. CDR3 in DNA: TGTGCCAGCAGCTCCGGAGCCGTGGGTGCTTTCTTT. The J gene is TRBJ1-1, the V gene TRBV11-2, with no clear D. With 4 bases removed from V and 11 bases from J, the gap between germline ends came to 14 bases. From germline, CDR1 is SGHAT and CDR2 FQNNGV. The CDR3 sequence is 12 residues long.

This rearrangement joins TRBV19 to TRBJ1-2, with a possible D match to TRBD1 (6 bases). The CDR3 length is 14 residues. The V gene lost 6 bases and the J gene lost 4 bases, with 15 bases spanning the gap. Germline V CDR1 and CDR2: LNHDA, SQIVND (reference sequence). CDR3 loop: CASRTSGHLYGYTF. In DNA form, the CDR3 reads TGTGCCAGTAGAACCTCGGGACACCTCTATGGCTACACCTTC.

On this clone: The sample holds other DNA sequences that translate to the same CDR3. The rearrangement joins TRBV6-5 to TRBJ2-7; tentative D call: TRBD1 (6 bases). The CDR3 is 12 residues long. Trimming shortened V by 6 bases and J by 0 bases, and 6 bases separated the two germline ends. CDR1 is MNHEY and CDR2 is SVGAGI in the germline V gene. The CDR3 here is CASRDSSYEQYF. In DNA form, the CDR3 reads TGTGCCAGCAGGGACAGCTCCTACGAGCAGTACTTC.

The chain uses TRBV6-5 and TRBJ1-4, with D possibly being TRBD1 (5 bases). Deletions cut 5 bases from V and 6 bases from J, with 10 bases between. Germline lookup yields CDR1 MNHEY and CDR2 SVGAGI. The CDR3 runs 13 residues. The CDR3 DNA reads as TGTGCCAGCAGTCGGGGGAGGGATGAAAAACTGTTTTTT. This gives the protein CASSRGRDEKLFF.

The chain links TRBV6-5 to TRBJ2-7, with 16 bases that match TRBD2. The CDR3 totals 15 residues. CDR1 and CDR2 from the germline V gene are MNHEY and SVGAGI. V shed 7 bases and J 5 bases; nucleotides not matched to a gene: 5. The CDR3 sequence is CASTPGLAGGNEQYV. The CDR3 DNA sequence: TGTGCCAGCACCCCGGGACTAGCGGGGGGGAACGAGCAGTACGTC.

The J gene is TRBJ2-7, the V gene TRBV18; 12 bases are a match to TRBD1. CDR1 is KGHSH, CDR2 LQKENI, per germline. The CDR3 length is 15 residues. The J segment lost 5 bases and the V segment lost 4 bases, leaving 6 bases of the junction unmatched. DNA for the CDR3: TGTGCCAGCTCACTAACCGGGACAGGGGGCCACGAGCAGTACGTC. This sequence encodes CASSLTGTGGHEQYV.

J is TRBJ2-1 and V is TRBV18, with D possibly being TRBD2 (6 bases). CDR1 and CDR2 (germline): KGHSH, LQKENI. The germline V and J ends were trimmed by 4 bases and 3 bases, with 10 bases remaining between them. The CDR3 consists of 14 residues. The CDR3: CASSLGGYYNEQFF. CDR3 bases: TGTGCCAGCTCACTCGGGGGATACTACAATGAGCAGTTCTTC.

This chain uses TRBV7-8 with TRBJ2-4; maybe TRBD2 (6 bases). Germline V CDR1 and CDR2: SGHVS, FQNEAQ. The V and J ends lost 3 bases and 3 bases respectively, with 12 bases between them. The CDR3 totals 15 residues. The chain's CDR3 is CASSFFWGDKNIQYF. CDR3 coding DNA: TGTGCCAGCAGCTTCTTCTGGGGGGACAAAAACATTCAGTACTTC.